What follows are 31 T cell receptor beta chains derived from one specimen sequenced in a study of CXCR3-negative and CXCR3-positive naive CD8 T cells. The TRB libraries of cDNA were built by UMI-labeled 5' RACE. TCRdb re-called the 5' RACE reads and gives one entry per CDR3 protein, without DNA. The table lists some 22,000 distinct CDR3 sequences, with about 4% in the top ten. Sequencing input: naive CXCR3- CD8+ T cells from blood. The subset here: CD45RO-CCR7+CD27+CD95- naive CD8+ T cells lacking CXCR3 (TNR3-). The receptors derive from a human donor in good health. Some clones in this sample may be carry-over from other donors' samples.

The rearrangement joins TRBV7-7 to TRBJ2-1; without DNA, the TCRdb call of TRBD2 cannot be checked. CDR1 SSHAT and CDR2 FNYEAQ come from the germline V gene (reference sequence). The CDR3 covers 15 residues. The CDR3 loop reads CASSSGTSGDNEQFF.

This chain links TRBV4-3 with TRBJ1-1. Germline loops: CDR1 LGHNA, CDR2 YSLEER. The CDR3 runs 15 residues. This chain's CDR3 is CASSQDRGRNTEAFF.

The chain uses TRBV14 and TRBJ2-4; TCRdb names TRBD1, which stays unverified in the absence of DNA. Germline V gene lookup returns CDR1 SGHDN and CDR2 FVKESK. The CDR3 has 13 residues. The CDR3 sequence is CASSQGGTSIQYF.

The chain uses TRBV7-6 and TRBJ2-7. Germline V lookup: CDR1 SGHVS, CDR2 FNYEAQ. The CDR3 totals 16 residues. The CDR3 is CASSLEGSGSSYEQYF.

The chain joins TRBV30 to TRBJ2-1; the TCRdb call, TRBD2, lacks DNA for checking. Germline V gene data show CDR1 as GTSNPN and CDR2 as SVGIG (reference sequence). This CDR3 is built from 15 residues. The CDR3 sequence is CAWSVPADPYNEQFF.

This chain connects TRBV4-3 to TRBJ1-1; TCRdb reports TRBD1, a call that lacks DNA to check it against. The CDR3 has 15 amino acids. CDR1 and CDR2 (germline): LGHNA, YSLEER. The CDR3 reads CASSQPGTGKNEAFF.

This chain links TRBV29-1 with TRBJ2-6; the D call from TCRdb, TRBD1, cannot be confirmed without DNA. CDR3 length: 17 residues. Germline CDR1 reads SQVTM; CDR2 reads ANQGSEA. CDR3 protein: CSVEGWTGSPGANVLTF. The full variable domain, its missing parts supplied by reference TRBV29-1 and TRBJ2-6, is SAVISQKPSRDICQRGTSLTIQCQVDSQVTMMFWYRQQPGQSLTLIATANQGSEATYESGFVIDKFPISRPNLTFSTLTVSNMSPEDSSIYLCSVEGWTGSPGANVLTFGAGSRLTVL.

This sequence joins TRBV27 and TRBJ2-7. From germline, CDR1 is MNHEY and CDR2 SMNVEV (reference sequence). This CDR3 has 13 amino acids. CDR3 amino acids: CASSDRGPYEQYF.

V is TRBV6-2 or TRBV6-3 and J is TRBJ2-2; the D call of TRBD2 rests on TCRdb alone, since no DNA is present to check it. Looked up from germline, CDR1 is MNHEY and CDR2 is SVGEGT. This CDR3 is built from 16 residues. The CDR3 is CASSYAAAGNTGELFF.

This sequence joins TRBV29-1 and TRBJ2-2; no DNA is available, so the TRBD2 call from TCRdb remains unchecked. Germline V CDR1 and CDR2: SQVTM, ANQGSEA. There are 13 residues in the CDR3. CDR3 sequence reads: CSVDGGGTGELFF.

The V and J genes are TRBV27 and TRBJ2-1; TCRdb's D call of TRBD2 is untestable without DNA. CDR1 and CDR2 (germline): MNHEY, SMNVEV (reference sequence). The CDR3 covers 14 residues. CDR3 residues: CASSLGPSGNEQFF.

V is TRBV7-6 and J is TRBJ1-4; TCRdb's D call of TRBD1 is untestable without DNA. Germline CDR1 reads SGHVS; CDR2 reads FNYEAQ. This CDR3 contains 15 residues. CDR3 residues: CASSSSGRINEKLFF. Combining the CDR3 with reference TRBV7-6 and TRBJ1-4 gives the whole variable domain GAGVSQSPRYKVTKRGQDVALRCDPISGHVSLYWYRQALGQGPEFLTYFNYEAQQDKSGLPNDRFSAERPEGSISTLTIQRTEQRDSAMYRCASSSSGRINEKLFFGSGTQLSVL.

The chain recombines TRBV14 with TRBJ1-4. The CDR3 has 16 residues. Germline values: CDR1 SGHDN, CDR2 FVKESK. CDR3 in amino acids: CASSQDVGGEYEKLFF.

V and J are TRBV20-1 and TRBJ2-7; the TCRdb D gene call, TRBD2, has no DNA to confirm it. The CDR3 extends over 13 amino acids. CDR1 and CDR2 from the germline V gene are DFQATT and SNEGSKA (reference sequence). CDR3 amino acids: CSASRRGGLEQYF.

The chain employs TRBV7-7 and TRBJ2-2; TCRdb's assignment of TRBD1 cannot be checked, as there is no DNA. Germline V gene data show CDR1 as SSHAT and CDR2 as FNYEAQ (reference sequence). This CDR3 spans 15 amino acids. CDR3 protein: CASSSGTANTGELFF.

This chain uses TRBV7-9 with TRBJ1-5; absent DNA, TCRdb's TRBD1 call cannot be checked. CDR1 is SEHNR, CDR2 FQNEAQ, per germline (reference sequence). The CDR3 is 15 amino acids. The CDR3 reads CASALTGGPNQPQHF.

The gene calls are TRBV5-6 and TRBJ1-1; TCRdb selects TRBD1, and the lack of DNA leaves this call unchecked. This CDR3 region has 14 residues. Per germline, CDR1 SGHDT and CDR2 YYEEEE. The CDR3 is CASSPDRVNTEAFF.

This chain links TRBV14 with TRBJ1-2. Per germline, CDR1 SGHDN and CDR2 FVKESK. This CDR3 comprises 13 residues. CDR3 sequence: CASSEGTPSGYTF.

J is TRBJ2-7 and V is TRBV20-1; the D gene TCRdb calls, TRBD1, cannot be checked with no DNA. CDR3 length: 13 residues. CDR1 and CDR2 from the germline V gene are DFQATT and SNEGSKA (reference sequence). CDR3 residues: CSARVTGGYEQYF.

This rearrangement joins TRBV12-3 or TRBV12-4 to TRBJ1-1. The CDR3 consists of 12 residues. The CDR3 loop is CASSSGNTEAFF.

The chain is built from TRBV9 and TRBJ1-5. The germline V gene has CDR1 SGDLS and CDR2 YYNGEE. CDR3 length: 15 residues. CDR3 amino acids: CASSDGVGNYQPQHF. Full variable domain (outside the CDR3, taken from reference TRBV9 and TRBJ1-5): DSGVTQTPKHLITATGQRVTLRCSPRSGDLSVYWYQQSLDQGLQFLIQYYNGEERAKGNILERFSAQQFPDLHSELNLSSLELGDSALYFCASSDGVGNYQPQHFGDGTRLSIL.

The chain's CDR3 is CASSQAPGQISSYNEQFF. The chain joins TRBV14 to TRBJ2-1; TCRdb selects TRBD1, and the lack of DNA leaves this call unchecked. This CDR3 has 18 amino acids. Per the germline V gene, CDR1 is SGHDN and CDR2 is FVKESK.

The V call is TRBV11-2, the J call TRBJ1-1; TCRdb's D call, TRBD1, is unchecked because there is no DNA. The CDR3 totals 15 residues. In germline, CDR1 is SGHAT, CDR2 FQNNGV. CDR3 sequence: CASSLEGRGRTEAFF.

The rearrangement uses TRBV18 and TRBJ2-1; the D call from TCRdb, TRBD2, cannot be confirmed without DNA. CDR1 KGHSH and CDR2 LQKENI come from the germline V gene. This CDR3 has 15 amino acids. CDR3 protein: CASSPPVRGPTSKFF.

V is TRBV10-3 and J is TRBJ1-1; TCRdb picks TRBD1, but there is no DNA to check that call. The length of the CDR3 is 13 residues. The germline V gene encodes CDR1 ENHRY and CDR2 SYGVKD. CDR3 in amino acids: CAIIPQGNTEAFF.

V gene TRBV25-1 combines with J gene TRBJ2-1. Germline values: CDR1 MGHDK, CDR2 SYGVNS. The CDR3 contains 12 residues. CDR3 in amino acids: CASSDRTYEQFF.

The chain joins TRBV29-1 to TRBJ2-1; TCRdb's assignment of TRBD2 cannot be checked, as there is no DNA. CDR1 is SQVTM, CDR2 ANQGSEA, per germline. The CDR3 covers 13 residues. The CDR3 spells CSAGTSGSNEQFF.

CDR3: CASSQGLTYEQYF. The V gene is TRBV6-5, the J gene TRBJ2-7; as DNA is missing, the TRBD1 call by TCRdb cannot be tested. The CDR3 totals 13 residues. Germline lookup yields CDR1 MNHEY and CDR2 SVGAGI.

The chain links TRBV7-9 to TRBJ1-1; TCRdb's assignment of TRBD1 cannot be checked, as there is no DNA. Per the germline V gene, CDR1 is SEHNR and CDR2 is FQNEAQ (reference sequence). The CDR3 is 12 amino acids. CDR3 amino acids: CASSGGQGEAFF.

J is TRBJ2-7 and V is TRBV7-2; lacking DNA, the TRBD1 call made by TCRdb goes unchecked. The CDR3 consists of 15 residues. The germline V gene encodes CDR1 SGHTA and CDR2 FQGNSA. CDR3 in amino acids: CASSLGLATSYEQYF.

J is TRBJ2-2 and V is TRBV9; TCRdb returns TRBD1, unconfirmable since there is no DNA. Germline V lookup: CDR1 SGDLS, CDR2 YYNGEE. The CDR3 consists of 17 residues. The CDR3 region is CASSGTELAPNTGELFF.